The 28 T cell receptor beta chains in this list originate from one sample, sequenced in a study of T-cell reconstitution after alpha-beta-depleted transplantation in children. The library targeted TCRbeta and was prepared with unique molecular identifiers. TCRdb recomputed calls from the PCR reads with MiXCR, one row per CDR3 protein. The sample has about 210,000 distinct CDR3 sequences, roughly 18% seen once. The sequencing used PBMCs, mostly from graft donor cells, collected 360 days after TCRalphabeta/CD19-depleted stem cell transplant. These receptor sequences come from a male patient aged 2-15 years who had a stem cell transplant for acute lymphoblastic leukemia, so the T cells may come from the graft donor.

This clonotype was recorded many times. This rearrangement joins TRBV12-3 or TRBV12-4 to TRBJ2-1; D is perhaps TRBD1 or TRBD2 (5 bases each). This CDR3 spans 17 amino acids. Trimming removed 1 base from V and 7 bases from J, with 20 bases in between. CDR3 bases: TGTGCCAGCAGTTTAGATCGTTGGGACCCAGGCTTGAATGAGCAGTTCTTC. Its protein is CASSLDRWDPGLNEQFF.

This clonotype was seen more than once but under ten times. The chain employs TRBV20-1 and TRBJ2-2; D tentatively reads TRBD1 or TRBD2 (5 bases each). Trimming cost V 3 bases and J 0 bases, with 20 bases left between them. The germline V gene has CDR1 DFQATT and CDR2 SNEGSKA (reference sequence). CDR3 length equals 18 residues. DNA for the CDR3: TGCAGTGCTAGGGATTGGGGGTCAGCAGGAGCGAACACCGGGGAGCTGTTTTTT. It yields the protein CSARDWGSAGANTGELFF.

This clonotype was seen only a few times. The rearrangement links TRBV27 to TRBJ2-3; the D gene is possibly TRBD2 (5 bases). CDR3 length equals 15 residues. Germline V lookup: CDR1 MNHEY, CDR2 SMNVEV (reference sequence). V dropped 7 bases and J dropped 2 bases, with 16 bases sitting between them. CDR3 amino acids: CASIPRAANTDTQYF. CDR3 nucleotides: TGTGCCAGCATACCGAGGGCGGCTAACACAGATACGCAGTATTTT.

Only a few counts were recorded for this clonotype. V usage is TRBV6-5 and J usage is TRBJ1-1; D possibly corresponds to TRBD1 (6 bases). The germline CDR1 and CDR2 sequences are MNHEY and SVGAGI. This CDR3 is built from 15 residues. The V and J ends lost 0 bases and 3 bases respectively, with 11 bases between them. The CDR3, as DNA: TGTGCCAGCAGTTACTCGATGCAGGGGTACACTGAAGCTTTCTTT. The encoded protein is CASSYSMQGYTEAFF.

This clonotype was observed a handful of times. The gene calls are TRBV7-6 and TRBJ2-1, with 10 bases aligning to TRBD2. This CDR3 spans 17 amino acids. The germline V gene has CDR1 SGHVS and CDR2 FNYEAQ. Losses at the gene ends were 2 bases for V and 4 bases for J; bases not matched to a gene: 8. The CDR3 is CASSLFLPSGGYNEQFF. CDR3 in DNA: TGTGCCAGCAGCTTATTTTTGCCTAGCGGGGGTTACAATGAGCAGTTCTTC.

This clonotype has a handful of counts. The chain couples TRBV24-1 to TRBJ2-3, with D uncertain. Trimming removed 9 bases at V and 3 bases at J, with 9 bases between. From germline, CDR1 is KGHDR and CDR2 SFDVKD. The CDR3 contains 12 residues. CDR3 sequence (DNA): TGTGCCACCGGACCTTCAACAGATACGCAGTATTTT. Translation gives CATGPSTDTQYF.

This clonotype was found many times. J is TRBJ2-5 and V is TRBV9; unclear D gene. The length of the CDR3 is 14 residues. Germline V gene lookup returns CDR1 SGDLS and CDR2 YYNGEE. Trimming stripped 0 bases from V and 4 bases from J, with 10 bases between. The DNA for the CDR3 is TGTGCCAGCAGCGTAGAAGCCTATACAGAGACCCAGTACTTC. This sequence encodes CASSVEAYTETQYF.

The V call is TRBV27, the J call TRBJ1-5; D possibly corresponds to TRBD1 (6 bases). Germline CDR1 MNHEY, CDR2 SMNVEV (reference sequence). CDR3 size: 15 residues. V lost 4 bases and J 5 bases, leaving 15 bases between the germline ends. CDR3 sequence (DNA): TGTGCCAGCAGTTACACCGGGGGCCCGGATCAGCCCCAGCATTTT. Translating gives CASSYTGGPDQPQHF.

This clonotype occurred a few times. The chain recombines TRBV27 with TRBJ1-1; D is uncertain. Germline V gives CDR1 MNHEY, CDR2 SMNVEV (reference sequence). Trimming stripped 2 bases from V and 9 bases from J, with 13 bases between. CDR3 length: 13 residues. The CDR3 region has the DNA TGTGCCAGCAGTTTAAGTCCTCGGGTTAAAGCTTTCTTT. This encodes CASSLSPRVKAFF.

This clonotype was counted at least ten times. The chain carries TRBV12-3 or TRBV12-4 and TRBJ2-5; D might be TRBD1 or TRBD2, each matching 7 bases. The ends were cut back, 6 bases at V and 7 bases at J, with 24 bases in the middle. This CDR3 has 16 residues. The DNA of the CDR3 is TGTGCCAGCAGCTTTGGGAGGGACAGCCGATGGTTGACCCAGTACTTC. Protein sequence: CASSFGRDSRWLTQYF.

This chain uses TRBV4-3 with TRBJ2-1, with D unresolved. V lost 0 bases, J lost 3 bases, and 9 bases lay in between. The CDR3 spans 15 residues. Germline assignment: CDR1 LGHNA and CDR2 YSLEER. As DNA, the CDR3 is TGCGCCAGCAGCCAAGATTCTGGGATCTACAATGAGCAGTTCTTC. Translated: CASSQDSGIYNEQFF.

This clonotype has more than one count but fewer than ten. V gene TRBV3-1 combines with J gene TRBJ2-7; 7 bases map to TRBD1. V gave up 0 bases and J gave up 6 bases; unmatched junction bases: 8. Germline V lookup: CDR1 LGHDT, CDR2 YNNKEL (reference sequence). CDR3 length: 15 amino acids. The CDR3 sequence: CASSQDLTGVGEQYF. CDR3 coding DNA: TGTGCCAGCAGCCAAGATCTTACAGGGGTTGGCGAGCAGTACTTC.

As for this clonotype: Relative to the germline gene, one junction end is altered; a read error may explain this. The genes are TRBV7-7 and TRBJ2-5; a weak D match, TRBD2 (5 bases). CDR1 is SSHAT and CDR2 is FNYEAQ in the germline V gene (reference sequence). The CDR3 is 15 amino acids. CDR3: CASSRFSQREETQYF. The CDR3 DNA is TGTGCTAGCAGCCGGTTCTCACAGAGGGAGGAGACCCAGTACTTC.

The table lists this clonotype with a few counts. The chain joins TRBV4-1 to TRBJ2-2; 9 nucleotides align to TRBD1. From germline, CDR1 is MGHRA and CDR2 YSYEKL. The V segment lost 4 bases and the J segment 2 bases; nucleotides outside the gene matches: 8. The CDR3 runs to 17 residues. The CDR3 region has the DNA TGCGCCAGCAGCCGAGGCCGGGACAGGGCAAACACCGGGGAGCTGTTTTTT. Its translation: CASSRGRDRANTGELFF.

This clonotype was observed a handful of times. This chain connects TRBV7-7 to TRBJ2-3; perhaps TRBD2 as D (5 bases). The CDR3 loop spans 13 amino acids. Trimming removed 5 bases at V and 4 bases at J, with 10 bases between. Per the germline V gene, CDR1 is SSHAT and CDR2 is FNYEAQ (reference sequence). DNA of the CDR3: TGTGCCAGCAGCACCCTAGCATCAGATACGCAGTATTTT. Amino acid sequence: CASSTLASDTQYF.

The V gene is TRBV20-1, the J gene TRBJ1-5; TRBD1 matches 11 bases. In germline, CDR1 is DFQATT, CDR2 SNEGSKA (reference sequence). The CDR3 is made up of 14 amino acids. V lost 4 bases, J lost 7 bases, and 6 bases stayed unmatched. The CDR3 loop reads CSAMGQGVGQPQHF. As DNA, the CDR3 is TGCAGTGCTATGGGACAGGGGGTGGGACAGCCCCAGCATTTT.

This clonotype appeared a few times. The chain joins TRBV24-1 to TRBJ2-2; D remains unclear. V was shortened by 4 bases and J by 1 base, with 9 bases between the two germline ends. The CDR3 totals 15 residues. The germline gives CDR1 KGHDR, CDR2 SFDVKD. The CDR3, as DNA: TGTGCCACCAGTGAGACGTCCATGAACACCGGGGAGCTGTTTTTT. This gives the protein CATSETSMNTGELFF.

In this sample, this clonotype turned up many times. The V gene is TRBV20-1, the J gene TRBJ2-1, with 12 nucleotides matching TRBD2. The germline gives CDR1 DFQATT, CDR2 SNEGSKA (reference sequence). The CDR3 totals 16 residues. V shed 5 bases and J 6 bases; nucleotides not matched to a gene: 11. CDR3 protein: CSARHLLAGGANEQFF. The CDR3 nucleotides read TGCAGTGCTCGCCACCTCCTAGCGGGGGGGGCCAATGAGCAGTTCTTC.

Here the CDR3 DNA reads TGTGCCAGCAGACCGACTAGCGGGCCACCTCATGAGCAGTTCTTC. Translated, it gives CASRPTSGPPHEQFF. The genes are TRBV6-1 and TRBJ2-1; 10 nucleotides agree with TRBD2. The CDR3 covers 15 residues. J lost 8 bases, V lost 6 bases, and 10 bases had no gene match. Germline values: CDR1 MNHNS, CDR2 SASEGT.

J is TRBJ2-6 and V is TRBV5-1; D perhaps matches TRBD2 (5 bases). CDR1 is SGHRS, CDR2 YFSETQ, per germline. The CDR3 runs 19 residues. Trimming took 4 bases from V and 0 from J, leaving 20 bases between them. In DNA, the CDR3 is TGCGCCAGCAGCGTTCCCGGTCTACTAGGTAACTCTGGGGCCAACGTCCTGACTTTC. This codes for CASSVPGLLGNSGANVLTF.

This clonotype came up a few times. The chain is built from TRBV7-2 and TRBJ2-4, with 8 bases identical to TRBD1. CDR1 is SGHTA and CDR2 is FQGNSA in the germline V gene. Trimming removed 2 bases from V and 7 bases from J; junction bases left unmatched: 7. CDR3 length: 15 residues. The CDR3 DNA follows: TGTGCCAGCAGCTTACTCTCGAGACAGGGGAACATTCAGTACTTC. It specifies CASSLLSRQGNIQYF.

This clonotype was detected only a few times. This chain links TRBV7-6 with TRBJ2-1; the match to TRBD2 covers 7 bases. Germline V gene data show CDR1 as SGHVS and CDR2 as FNYEAQ. The CDR3 is 14 amino acids. The junction had 6 bases not matched to a gene; V was cut back by 1 base and J by 9 bases. CDR3 sequence: CASSLGGRAGEQFF. DNA for the CDR3: TGTGCCAGCAGCTTAGGGGGGAGGGCCGGTGAGCAGTTCTTC.

In its sample, this clonotype was seen a few times. The V gene is TRBV5-1, the J gene TRBJ2-1; a weak D match, TRBD1 (6 bases). Trimming removed 1 base from V and 4 bases from J, with 12 bases in between. CDR1 is SGHRS and CDR2 is YFSETQ in the germline V gene. The CDR3 has 15 amino acids. CDR3 DNA: TGCGCCAGCAGCTTGTCACAGGGCCGTTACAATGAGCAGTTCTTC. This sequence encodes CASSLSQGRYNEQFF.

This clonotype was detected only a few times. This rearrangement joins TRBV29-1 to TRBJ1-3; D is uncertain. Germline V gives CDR1 SQVTM, CDR2 ANQGSEA. V gave up 1 base and J gave up 0 bases, with 16 bases separating them. The CDR3 has 17 residues. The CDR3 here is CSVEVFDGLSSGNTIYF. DNA for the CDR3: TGCAGCGTTGAAGTATTCGATGGCCTTAGCTCTGGAAACACCATATATTTT. Using reference TRBV29-1 and TRBJ1-3 for the parts outside the CDR3, the full variable domain is SAVISQKPSRDICQRGTSLTIQCQVDSQVTMMFWYRQQPGQSLTLIATANQGSEATYESGFVIDKFPISRPNLTFSTLTVSNMSPEDSSIYLCSVEVFDGLSSGNTIYFGEGSWLTVV.

The chain couples TRBV6-2 or TRBV6-3 to TRBJ2-1; D not resolved. The CDR3 length is 12 residues. Trimming removed 5 bases at V and 8 bases at J, with 10 bases between. CDR1 and CDR2 from the germline V gene are MNHEY and SVGEGT. Here the CDR3 reads CASSARRDEQFF. The CDR3, as DNA: TGTGCCAGCAGTGCACGCCGGGATGAGCAGTTCTTC.

This clonotype was observed a few times. The chain is built from TRBV12-3 or TRBV12-4 and TRBJ2-7; 9 positions match TRBD1. The V segment lost 6 bases and the J segment 5 bases; nucleotides outside the gene matches: 11. CDR3 size: 15 residues. The CDR3 region is CASSKAGTGSHEQYF. The CDR3 DNA is TGTGCCAGCAGCAAAGCCGGGACAGGGTCCCACGAGCAGTACTTC.

This clonotype was seen repeatedly, ten times or more. The J gene is TRBJ1-2, the V gene TRBV28, with unresolved D. This CDR3 spans 12 amino acids. The V end was cut by 2 bases, the J end by 4 bases, with 5 bases between. Germline V CDR1 and CDR2: MDHEN, SYDVKM. CDR3 bases: TGTGCCAGCAGTTTAGAGGGCTATGGCTACACCTTC. This encodes CASSLEGYGYTF.

This clonotype was picked up a small number of times. V is TRBV25-1 and J is TRBJ2-5, with D perhaps TRBD1 (8 bases). Germline V gene data show CDR1 as MGHDK and CDR2 as SYGVNS. CDR3 length equals 15 residues. V was shortened by 4 bases and J by 2 bases, with 14 bases between the two germline ends. The CDR3 nucleotides read TGTGCCAGCAGTGTCGACAGGGGAGGGCAAGAGACCCAGTACTTC. Protein: CASSVDRGGQETQYF.